These T cell receptor beta chains were read from a single sample in a study of blood T cell repertoires in COVID-19. The repertoire was sequenced with immunoSEQ multiplex PCR; TCRdb's copy has only in-frame clones and lacks some. Among about 170,000 clones listed, about nine tenths were seen once. The sample consisted of peripheral blood. Receptors were obtained from a man between 65 and 79 years old with acute or convalescent COVID-19. The CDR3 runs from the conserved cysteine through the conserved F or W. The order of the fields is clone size, J gene, D gene, V gene, CDR3 DNA, CDR3 protein. A D gene is named only where the DNA matches it firmly. Clone size is given for some rows only: seen once, a few or many times, or a class if the clone is expanded.

.,TRBJ2-1,TRBD1,TRBV29-1,TGCAGCGTTGACATTCAGGGGGCGCCTTCCCGAGAGCAGTTCTTC,CSVDIQGAPSREQFF
.,TRBJ1-1,TRBD1,TRBV4-3,TGCGCCAGCAGCCAAGACCCCGACAGGGGGCGATGGGGCACTGAAGCTTTCTTT,CASSQDPDRGRWGTEAFF
.,TRBJ1-3,.,TRBV2,TGTGCCAGCAGCCGAGAGGGGGTCCCAAACACCATATATTTT,CASSREGVPNTIYF
.,TRBJ2-1,.,TRBV11-3,TGTGCCAGCAGCCACAAGGACAGCTATAATGAGCAGTTCTTC,CASSHKDSYNEQFF
.,TRBJ1-5,TRBD1,TRBV10-3,TGTGCCAGTTCATCGACAGGGTGGGATCAGCCCCAGCATTTT,CASSSTGWDQPQHF
.,TRBJ2-3,TRBD1,TRBV5-4,TGTGCCAGCAGCAGGGACAGGGGGACAGATACGCAGTATTTT,CASSRDRGTDTQYF
once,TRBJ2-3,.,TRBV5-1,TGCGCCAGCAGCTACCGACAGGCTAGCACAGATACGCAGTATTTT,CASSYRQASTDTQYF
.,TRBJ2-3,.,TRBV9,TGTGCCAGCAGCGTTGGGGACTCCCCACTCACAGATACGCAGTATTTT,CASSVGDSPLTDTQYF
.,TRBJ2-7,.,TRBV28,TGTGCCAGCAGTAGTTTCGGCGAGCAGTACTTC,CASSSFGEQYF
.,TRBJ2-3,TRBD2,TRBV29-1,TGCAGCGTTGAACTGTATGGGGGGGGGACAGATACGCAGTATTTT,CSVELYGGGTDTQYF
.,TRBJ2-1,.,TRBV30,TGTGCCTGGACCCGAACGAGAGGGGGTGAGCAGTTCTTC,CAWTRTRGGEQFF
.,TRBJ2-1,.,TRBV11-3,TGTGCCAGCAGCTCCGGAGGGGCCGCCTACAATGAGCAGTTCTTC,CASSSGGAAYNEQFF
.,TRBJ2-7,TRBD1,TRBV6-5,TGTGCCAGCAGTCTAATGGGACAGTCTGCCTACGAGCAGTACTTC,CASSLMGQSAYEQYF
.,TRBJ2-7,.,TRBV28,TGTGCCAGCAGTTACCGCGCGTGGCAGGGTGGGTACGAGCAGTACTTC,CASSYRAWQGGYEQYF
.,TRBJ1-5,TRBD1,TRBV2,TGTGCCAGCAGTGAAGGGACAGGGGGCATCCAGCCCCAGCATTTT,CASSEGTGGIQPQHF
.,TRBJ2-7,.,TRBV25-1,TGTGCCAGCAGCCAGGGTTACGAGCAGTACTTC,CASSQGYEQYF
.,TRBJ1-5,.,TRBV12-3/TRBV12-4,TGTGCCAGCAGTTCCCGGCCCCAGGAGCCCCAGCATTTT,CASSSRPQEPQHF
.,TRBJ1-2,.,TRBV2,TGTGCCAGCAGTGAGATCGGGAGGTCTTATGGCTACACCTTC,CASSEIGRSYGYTF
.,TRBJ2-2,.,TRBV7-8,TGTGCCAGCAGCTTAAGCCCCGGGGAGCTGTTTTTT,CASSLSPGELFF
once,TRBJ1-2,.,TRBV19,TGTGCCAGTAGCATACGGGGTCGGGGTGTGGGCTACACCTTC,CASSIRGRGVGYTF
.,TRBJ1-1,.,TRBV5-1,TGCGCCAGCAGCTTCGGCGGATGGGTCGATGCTTTCTTT,CASSFGGWVDAFF
.,TRBJ1-4,.,TRBV3-1/TRBV3-2,TGTGCCAGCAGCCCCACATACGATAATGAAAAACTGTTTTTT,CASSPTYDNEKLFF
.,TRBJ2-5,.,TRBV4-1,TGCGCCAGCAGCCAAGTCACGGGAATTGGAACCCAGTACTTC,CASSQVTGIGTQYF
.,TRBJ1-2,TRBD1,TRBV5-1,TGCGCCAGCAGCTTTACAGGGGGCTATGGCTACACCTTC,CASSFTGGYGYTF
.,TRBJ2-3,TRBD1,TRBV5-1,TGCGCCAGCACCCTACAGGGGGCTACAGATACGCAGTATTTT,CASTLQGATDTQYF
.,TRBJ1-1,.,TRBV6-6,TGTGGGGTTGGTTCGACACAGATACGCGAAGCTTTCTTT,CGVGSTQIREAFF
.,TRBJ1-1,.,TRBV6-4,TGTGCCAGCAGCAAGCCTCGCCCGCGGAACACTGAAGCTTTCTTT,CASSKPRPRNTEAFF
.,TRBJ1-2,.,TRBV19,TGTGCCAGTCATTTGGCGGACTATGGCTACACCTTC,CASHLADYGYTF
few,TRBJ2-1,TRBD2,TRBV29-1,TGCAGCGACGCCACTAGCGGGGGCTACAATGAGCAGTTCTTC,CSDATSGGYNEQFF
.,TRBJ2-2,TRBD1,TRBV7-3,TGTGCCAGCAGCTGGGGACAGGGCACCGGGGAGCTGTTTTTT,CASSWGQGTGELFF
.,TRBJ2-5,TRBD2,TRBV19,TGTGCCAGTAGTAAACACCCCCTAGCGGGGGGCCAAGAGACCCAGTACTTC,CASSKHPLAGGQETQYF
once,TRBJ2-7,.,TRBV5-5,TGTGCCAGCAGCTTGGGAGGGAGCCCCTACGAGCAGTACTTC,CASSLGGSPYEQYF
.,TRBJ2-7,.,TRBV24-1,TGTGCCACCCATCCTTGGACATTGGTCCACGAGCAGTACTTC,CATHPWTLVHEQYF
.,TRBJ2-2,TRBD2,TRBV7-9,TGTGCCAGCAGCTTAAGGGCGGGAGGGGCCGCCGGGGAGCTGTTTTTT,CASSLRAGGAAGELFF
.,TRBJ1-4,TRBD1,TRBV15,TGTGCCACCAGCACGGACCCGGGACAGAGTGAAAAACTGTTTTTT,CATSTDPGQSEKLFF
few,TRBJ2-3,TRBD1,TRBV4-2,TGTGCCAGCAGCCAAGATTATCTCGGACAGGGGTTCACAGATACGCAGTATTTT,CASSQDYLGQGFTDTQYF
.,TRBJ2-3,TRBD2,TRBV9,TGTGCCAGCAGCGTAGCCCGACTAGCGGGAACAGATACGCAGTATTTT,CASSVARLAGTDTQYF
.,TRBJ2-7,TRBD2,TRBV27,TGTGCCAGCAGTTTCTATCTAGCGGGAGTCCACGAGCAGTACTTC,CASSFYLAGVHEQYF
.,TRBJ2-1,TRBD2,TRBV7-3,TGTGCCAGCAGCTCCACTAGCGGGGCCCCTATTGAGCAGTTCTTC,CASSSTSGAPIEQFF
.,TRBJ2-7,.,TRBV6-4,TGTGCCAGAGTGTGGAGCCTGGGCGAGCAGTACTTC,CARVWSLGEQYF
once,TRBJ2-7,.,TRBV5-6,TGTGCCAGCAGCCTATTGGGGCCAACCTACGAGCAGTACTTC,CASSLLGPTYEQYF
.,TRBJ2-2,TRBD2,TRBV27,TGTGCCAGCGGGGAGCGGGGGGGCCGTACCGGGGAGCTGTTTTTT,CASGERGGRTGELFF
.,TRBJ2-5,.,TRBV12-2,TGTGCAAGTCGCTTAAAAGCAAATGCCTCCGGGAAAGAGACCCAGTACTTC,CASRLKANASGKETQYF
.,TRBJ1-3,TRBD1,TRBV5-3,TGTGCCAGAAGCTATCCCGGACAGGGGGCTATCTCTGGAAACACCATATATTTT,CARSYPGQGAISGNTIYF
few,TRBJ2-3,.,TRBV9,TGTGCCAGCAGCGTAGCTGGGCTATCGTCGGATACGCAGTATTTT,CASSVAGLSSDTQYF
.,TRBJ2-1,TRBD2,TRBV10-3,TGTGCCATCAGTGAGCCCAAACTAGCGGGAGTGGCCAATGAGCAGTTCTTC,CAISEPKLAGVANEQFF